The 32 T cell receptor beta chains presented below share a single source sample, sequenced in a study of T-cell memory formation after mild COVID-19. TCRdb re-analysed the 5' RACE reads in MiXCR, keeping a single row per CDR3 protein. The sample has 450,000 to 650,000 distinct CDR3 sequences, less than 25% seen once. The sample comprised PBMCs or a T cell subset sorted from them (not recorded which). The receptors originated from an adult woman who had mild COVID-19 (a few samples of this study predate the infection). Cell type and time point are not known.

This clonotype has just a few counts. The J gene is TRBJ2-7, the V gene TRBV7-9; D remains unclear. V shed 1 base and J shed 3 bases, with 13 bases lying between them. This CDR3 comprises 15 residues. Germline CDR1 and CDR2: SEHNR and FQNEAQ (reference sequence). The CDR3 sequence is CASSLDGQVRYEQYF. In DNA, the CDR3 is TGTGCCAGCAGCTTAGACGGGCAGGTCCGCTACGAGCAGTACTTC.

Here the CDR3 reads CASSIHLHEQFF. CDR3 nucleotide sequence: TGTGCCAGTAGTATCCACTTACATGAGCAGTTCTTC. The gene calls are TRBV19 and TRBJ2-1; the D is unclear. The V gene lost 3 bases and the J gene lost 8 bases, with 8 bases spanning the gap. This CDR3 contains 12 residues. The germline V gene encodes CDR1 LNHDA and CDR2 SQIVND (reference sequence).

CDR3 loop: CATSDFVADTGRNTQYF. CDR3 nucleotide sequence: TGTGCCACCAGTGATTTTGTGGCGGACACGGGCAGGAATACGCAGTATTTT. J is TRBJ2-3 and V is TRBV24-1, with D maybe TRBD1 (5 bases). The CDR3 has 17 amino acids. V gave up 1 base and J gave up 7 bases, with 20 bases separating them. Germline V CDR1 and CDR2: KGHDR, SFDVKD.

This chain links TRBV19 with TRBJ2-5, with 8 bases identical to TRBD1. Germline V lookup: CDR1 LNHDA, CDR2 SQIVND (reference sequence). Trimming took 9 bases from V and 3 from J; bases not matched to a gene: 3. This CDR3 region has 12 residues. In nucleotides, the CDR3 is TGTGCCAGAGCGACAGGGGAAGAGACCCAGTACTTC. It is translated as CARATGEETQYF.

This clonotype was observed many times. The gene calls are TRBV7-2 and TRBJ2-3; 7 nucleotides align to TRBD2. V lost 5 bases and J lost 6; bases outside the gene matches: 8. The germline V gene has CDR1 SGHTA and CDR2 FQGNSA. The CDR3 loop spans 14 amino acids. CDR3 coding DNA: TGTGCCAGCAGCACCCGACTAGCCGGCGATACGCAGTATTTT. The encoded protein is CASSTRLAGDTQYF.

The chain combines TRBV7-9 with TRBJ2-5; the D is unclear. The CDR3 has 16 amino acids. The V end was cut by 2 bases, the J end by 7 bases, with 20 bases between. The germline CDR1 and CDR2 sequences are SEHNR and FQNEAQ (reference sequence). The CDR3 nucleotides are TGTGCCAGCAGCTTAATAGGCCAGCTCGCCCGAGGGACCCAGTACTTC. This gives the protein CASSLIGQLARGTQYF.

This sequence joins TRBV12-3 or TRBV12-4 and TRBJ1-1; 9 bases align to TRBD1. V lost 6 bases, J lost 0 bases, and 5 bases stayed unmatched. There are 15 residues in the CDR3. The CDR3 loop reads CASRVGTGMNTEAFF. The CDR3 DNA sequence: TGTGCCAGCAGGGTCGGGACAGGGATGAACACTGAAGCTTTCTTT.

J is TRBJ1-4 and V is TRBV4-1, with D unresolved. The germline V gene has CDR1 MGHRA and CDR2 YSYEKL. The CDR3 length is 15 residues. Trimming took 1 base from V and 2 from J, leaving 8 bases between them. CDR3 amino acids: CASSQAGLTNEKLFF. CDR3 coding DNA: TGCGCCAGCAGCCAAGCCGGGCTTACTAATGAAAAACTGTTTTTT.

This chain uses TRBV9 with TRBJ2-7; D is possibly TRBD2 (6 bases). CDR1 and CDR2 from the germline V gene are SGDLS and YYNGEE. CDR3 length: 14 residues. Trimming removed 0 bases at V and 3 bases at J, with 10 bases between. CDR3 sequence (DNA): TGTGCCAGCAGCGTAGGAGAGGGAGGCTACGAGCAGTACTTC. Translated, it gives CASSVGEGGYEQYF.

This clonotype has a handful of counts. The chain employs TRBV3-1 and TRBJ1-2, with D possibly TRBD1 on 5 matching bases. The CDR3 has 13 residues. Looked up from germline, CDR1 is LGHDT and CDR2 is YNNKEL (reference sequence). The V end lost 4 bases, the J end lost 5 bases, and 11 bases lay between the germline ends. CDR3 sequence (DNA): TGTGCCAGCAGCCCCCGAAGGGGTTATGGCTACACCTTC. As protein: CASSPRRGYGYTF.

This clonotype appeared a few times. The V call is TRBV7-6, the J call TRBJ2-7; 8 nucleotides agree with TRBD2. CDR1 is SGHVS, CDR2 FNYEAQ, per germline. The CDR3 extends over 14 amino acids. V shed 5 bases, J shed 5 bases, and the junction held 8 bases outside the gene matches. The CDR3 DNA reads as TGTGCCAGCAGCCAACAGCGGGAGCCCCACGAGCAGTACTTC. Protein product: CASSQQREPHEQYF.

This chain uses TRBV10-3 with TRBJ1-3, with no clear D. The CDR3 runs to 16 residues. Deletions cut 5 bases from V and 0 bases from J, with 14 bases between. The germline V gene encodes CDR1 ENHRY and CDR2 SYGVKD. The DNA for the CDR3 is TGTGCCATCAGTCCCCTCGGTCCGAGCTCTGGAAACACCATATATTTT. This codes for CAISPLGPSSGNTIYF.

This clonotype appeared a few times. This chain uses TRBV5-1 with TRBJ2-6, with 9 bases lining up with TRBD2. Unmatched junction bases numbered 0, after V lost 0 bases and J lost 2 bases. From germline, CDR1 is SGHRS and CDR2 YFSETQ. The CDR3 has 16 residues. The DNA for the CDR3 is TGCGCCAGCAGCTTGGCTAGCGGGACTGGGGCCAACGTCCTGACTTTC. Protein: CASSLASGTGANVLTF.

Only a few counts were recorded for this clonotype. This CDR3 is CASSATGELGGYTF. As DNA, the CDR3 is TGTGCCAGCAGTGCGACAGGGGAATTGGGCGGCTACACCTTC. J is TRBJ1-2 and V is TRBV6-4, with 8 positions matching TRBD1. CDR3 size: 14 residues. After removal of 4 bases from V and 8 bases from J, the junction contained 9 bases not matched to a gene. CDR1 is MRHNA, CDR2 SNTAGT, per germline.

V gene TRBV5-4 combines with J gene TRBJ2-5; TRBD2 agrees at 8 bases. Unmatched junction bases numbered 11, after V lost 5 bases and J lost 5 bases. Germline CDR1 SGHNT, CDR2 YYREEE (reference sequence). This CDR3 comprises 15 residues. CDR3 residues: CASRGGGTGIETQYF. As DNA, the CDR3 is TGTGCCAGCAGGGGCGGGGGGACCGGCATTGAGACCCAGTACTTC.

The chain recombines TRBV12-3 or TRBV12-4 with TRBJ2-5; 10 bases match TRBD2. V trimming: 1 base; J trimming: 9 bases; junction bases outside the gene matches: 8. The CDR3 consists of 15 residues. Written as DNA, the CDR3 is TGTGCCAGCAGTTTAGTCGGGACTAGCGTGGACCCCCAGTACTTC. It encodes CASSLVGTSVDPQYF.

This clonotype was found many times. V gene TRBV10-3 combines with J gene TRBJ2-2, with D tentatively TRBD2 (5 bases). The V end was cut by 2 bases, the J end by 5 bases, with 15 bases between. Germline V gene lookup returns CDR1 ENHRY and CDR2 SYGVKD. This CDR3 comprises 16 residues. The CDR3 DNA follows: TGTGCCATCAGTGAGCCGCAGCGGACCGGGACCGGGGAGCTGTTTTTT. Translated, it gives CAISEPQRTGTGELFF.

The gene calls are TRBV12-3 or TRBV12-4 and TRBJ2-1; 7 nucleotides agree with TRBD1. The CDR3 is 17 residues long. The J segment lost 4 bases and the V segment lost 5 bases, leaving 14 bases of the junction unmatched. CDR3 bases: TGTGCCAGCAGTCTCATTCGGGACAGATCCTTTTACAATGAGCAGTTCTTC. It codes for CASSLIRDRSFYNEQFF.

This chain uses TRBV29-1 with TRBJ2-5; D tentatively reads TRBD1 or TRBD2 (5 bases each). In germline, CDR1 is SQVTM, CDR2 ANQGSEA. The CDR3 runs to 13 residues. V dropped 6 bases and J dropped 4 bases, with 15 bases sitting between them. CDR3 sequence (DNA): TGCAGCGTAGCGTTTCGGGGCGGAGAGACCCAGTACTTC. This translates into CSVAFRGGETQYF.

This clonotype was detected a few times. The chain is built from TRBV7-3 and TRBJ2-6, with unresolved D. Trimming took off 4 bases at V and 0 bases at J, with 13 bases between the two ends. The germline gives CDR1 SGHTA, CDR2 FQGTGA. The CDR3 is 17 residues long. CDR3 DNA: TGTGCCAGCAGCTCAGGCATGAGATCCTCTGGGGCCAACGTCCTGACTTTC. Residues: CASSSGMRSSGANVLTF. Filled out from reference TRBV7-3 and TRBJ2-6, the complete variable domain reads GAGVSQTPSNKVTEKGKYVELRCDPISGHTALYWYRQSLGQGPEFLIYFQGTGAADDSGLPNDRFFAVRPEGSVSTLKIQRTERGDSAVYLCASSSGMRSSGANVLTFGAGSRLTVL.

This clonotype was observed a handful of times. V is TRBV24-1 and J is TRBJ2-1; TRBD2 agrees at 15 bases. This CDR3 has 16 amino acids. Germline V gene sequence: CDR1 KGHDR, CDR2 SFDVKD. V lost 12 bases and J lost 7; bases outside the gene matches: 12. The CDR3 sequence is CAVGLAGGQLTNEQFF. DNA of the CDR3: TGTGCCGTGGGACTAGCGGGGGGCCAATTAACAAATGAGCAGTTCTTC.

The CDR3 reads CASSISGNTEAFF. The CDR3 DNA is TGTGCCAGTAGTATTTCAGGGAACACTGAAGCTTTCTTT. The chain combines TRBV19 with TRBJ1-1; D not resolved. The CDR3 has 13 residues. The V end lost 3 bases, the J end lost 1 base, and 6 bases lay between the germline ends. Germline values: CDR1 LNHDA, CDR2 SQIVND (reference sequence).

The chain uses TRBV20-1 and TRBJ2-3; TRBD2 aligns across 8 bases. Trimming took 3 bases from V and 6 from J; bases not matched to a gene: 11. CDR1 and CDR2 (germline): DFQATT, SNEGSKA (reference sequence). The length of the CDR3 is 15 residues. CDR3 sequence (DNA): TGCAGTGCTAGCCCCCGGGGGGGACTGGGGGATACGCAGTATTTT. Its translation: CSASPRGGLGDTQYF.

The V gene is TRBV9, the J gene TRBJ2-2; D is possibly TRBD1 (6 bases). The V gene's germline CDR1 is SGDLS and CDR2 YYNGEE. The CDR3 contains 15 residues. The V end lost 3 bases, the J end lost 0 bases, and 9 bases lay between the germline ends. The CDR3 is CASSATGPNTGELFF. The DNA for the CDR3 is TGTGCCAGCAGCGCGACAGGACCGAACACCGGGGAGCTGTTTTTT.

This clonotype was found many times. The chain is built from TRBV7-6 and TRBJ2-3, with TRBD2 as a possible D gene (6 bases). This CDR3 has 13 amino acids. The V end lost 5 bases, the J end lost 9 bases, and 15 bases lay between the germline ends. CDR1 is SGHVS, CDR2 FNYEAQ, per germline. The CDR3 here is CASSAGAGSTQYF. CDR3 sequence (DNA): TGTGCCAGCAGCGCCGGTGCGGGGTCAACGCAGTATTTT. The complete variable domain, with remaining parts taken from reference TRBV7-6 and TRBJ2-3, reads GAGVSQSPRYKVTKRGQDVALRCDPISGHVSLYWYRQALGQGPEFLTYFNYEAQQDKSGLPNDRFSAERPEGSISTLTIQRTEQRDSAMYRCASSAGAGSTQYFGPGTRLTVL.

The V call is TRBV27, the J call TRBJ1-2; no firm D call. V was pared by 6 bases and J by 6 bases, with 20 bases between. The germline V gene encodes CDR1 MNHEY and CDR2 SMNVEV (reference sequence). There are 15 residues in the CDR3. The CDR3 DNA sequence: TGTGCCAGCAGGGGCCGAGGAGGGTGGATGGATGGCTACACCTTC. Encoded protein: CASRGRGGWMDGYTF.

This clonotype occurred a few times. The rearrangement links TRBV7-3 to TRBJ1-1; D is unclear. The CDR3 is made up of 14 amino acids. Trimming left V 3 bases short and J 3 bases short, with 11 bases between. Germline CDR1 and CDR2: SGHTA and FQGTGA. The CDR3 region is CASSFGGVDTEAFF. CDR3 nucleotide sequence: TGTGCCAGCAGCTTCGGTGGAGTGGACACTGAAGCTTTCTTT.

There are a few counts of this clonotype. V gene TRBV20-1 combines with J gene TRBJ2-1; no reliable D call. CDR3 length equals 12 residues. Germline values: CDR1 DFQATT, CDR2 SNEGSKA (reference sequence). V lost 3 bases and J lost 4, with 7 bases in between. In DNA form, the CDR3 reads TGCAGTGCTAGGCCGAATTACAATGAGCAGTTCTTC. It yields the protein CSARPNYNEQFF.

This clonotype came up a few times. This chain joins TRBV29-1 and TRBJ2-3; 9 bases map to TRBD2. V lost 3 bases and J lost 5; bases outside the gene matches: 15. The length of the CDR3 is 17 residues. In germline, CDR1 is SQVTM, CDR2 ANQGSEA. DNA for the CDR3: TGCAGCGTTGATGGGAGAAAGGAGCGGGAGGTCGGAGATACGCAGTATTTT. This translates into CSVDGRKEREVGDTQYF.

CDR3 loop: CASSYSGDLYNEQFF. The CDR3 region has the DNA TGTGCCAGCAGTTACTCGGGGGACCTATACAATGAGCAGTTCTTC. V gene TRBV6-5 combines with J gene TRBJ2-1, with D tentatively TRBD1 or TRBD2 (5 bases each). The CDR3 extends over 15 amino acids. Trimming removed 0 bases at V and 4 bases at J, with 10 bases between. Germline CDR1 MNHEY, CDR2 SVGAGI.

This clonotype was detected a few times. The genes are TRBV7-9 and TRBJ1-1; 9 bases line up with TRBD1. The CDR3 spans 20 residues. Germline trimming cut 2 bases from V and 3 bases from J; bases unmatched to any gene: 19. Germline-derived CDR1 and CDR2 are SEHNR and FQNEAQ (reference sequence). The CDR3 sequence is CASSLPGTGRTEIGYTEAFF. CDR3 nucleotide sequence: TGTGCCAGCAGCTTACCCGGGACAGGGAGAACCGAAATAGGATACACTGAAGCTTTCTTT.

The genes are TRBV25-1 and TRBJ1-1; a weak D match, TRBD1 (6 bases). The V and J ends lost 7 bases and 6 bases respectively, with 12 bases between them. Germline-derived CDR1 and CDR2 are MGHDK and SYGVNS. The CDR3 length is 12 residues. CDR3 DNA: TGTGCCAGCACCCCCGGGGGCTCTGAAGCTTTCTTT. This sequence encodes CASTPGGSEAFF.